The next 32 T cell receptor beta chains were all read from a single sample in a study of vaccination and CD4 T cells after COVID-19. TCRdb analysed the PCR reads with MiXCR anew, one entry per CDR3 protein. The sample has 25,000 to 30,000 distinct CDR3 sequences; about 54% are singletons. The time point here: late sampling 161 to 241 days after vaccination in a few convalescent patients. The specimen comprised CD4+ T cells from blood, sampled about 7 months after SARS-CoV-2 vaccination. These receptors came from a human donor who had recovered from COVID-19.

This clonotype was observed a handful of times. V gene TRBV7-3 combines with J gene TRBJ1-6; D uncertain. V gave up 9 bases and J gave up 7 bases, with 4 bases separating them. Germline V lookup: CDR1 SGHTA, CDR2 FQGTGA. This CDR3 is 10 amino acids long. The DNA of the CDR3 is TGTGCCAGACAGAATTCACCCCTCCACTTT. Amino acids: CARQNSPLHF.

The CDR3 sequence: CARSLAFRRTQKFNEQFF. For the CDR3, the DNA is TGTGCCAGAAGCTTGGCTTTTCGCCGGACCCAGAAGTTCAATGAGCAGTTCTTC. The chain joins TRBV5-3 to TRBJ2-1; no clear D. TRBV5-3 is flagged as an ORF with uncertain function. The CDR3 runs 18 residues. V lost 0 bases, J lost 6 bases, and 22 bases lay in between.

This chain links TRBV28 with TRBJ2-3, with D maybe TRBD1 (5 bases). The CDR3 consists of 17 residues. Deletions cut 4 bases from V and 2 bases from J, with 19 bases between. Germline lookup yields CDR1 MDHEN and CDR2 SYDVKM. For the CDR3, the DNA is TGTGCCAGCAGTTCACTCGACAGCCTAGGAAACACAGATACGCAGTATTTT. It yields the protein CASSSLDSLGNTDTQYF.

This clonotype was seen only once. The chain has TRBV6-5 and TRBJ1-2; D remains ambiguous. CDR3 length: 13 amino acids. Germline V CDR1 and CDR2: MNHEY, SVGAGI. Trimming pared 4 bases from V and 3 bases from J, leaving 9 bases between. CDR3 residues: CASSWTTDYGYTF. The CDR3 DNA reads TGTGCCAGCAGTTGGACGACGGACTATGGCTACACCTTC.

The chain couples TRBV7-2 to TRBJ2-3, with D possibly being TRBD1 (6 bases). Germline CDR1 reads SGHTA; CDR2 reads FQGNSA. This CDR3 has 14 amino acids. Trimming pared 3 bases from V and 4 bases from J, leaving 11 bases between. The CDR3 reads CASSFQGYSDTQYF. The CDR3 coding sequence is TGTGCCAGCAGCTTCCAGGGGTATTCAGATACGCAGTATTTT.

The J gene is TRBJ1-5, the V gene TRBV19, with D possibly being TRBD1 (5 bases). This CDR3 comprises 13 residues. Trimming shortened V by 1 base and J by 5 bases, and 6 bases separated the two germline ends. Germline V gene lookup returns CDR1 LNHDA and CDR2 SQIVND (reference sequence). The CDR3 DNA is TGTGCCAGTAGTATAGTAGGGGATCAGCCCCAGCATTTT. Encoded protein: CASSIVGDQPQHF.

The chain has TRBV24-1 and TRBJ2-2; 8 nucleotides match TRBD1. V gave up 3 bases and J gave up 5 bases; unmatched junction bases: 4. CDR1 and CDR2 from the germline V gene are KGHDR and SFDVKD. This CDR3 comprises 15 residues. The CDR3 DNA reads TGTGCCACCAGTGATCGACAGGGGAGGACCGGGGAGCTGTTTTTT. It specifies CATSDRQGRTGELFF.

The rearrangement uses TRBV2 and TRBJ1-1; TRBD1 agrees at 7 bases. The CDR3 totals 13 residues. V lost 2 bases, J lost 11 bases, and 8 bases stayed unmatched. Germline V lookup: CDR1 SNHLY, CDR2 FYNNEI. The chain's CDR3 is CASSEQQGTRAFF. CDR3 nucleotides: TGTGCCAGCAGTGAACAACAGGGGACAAGGGCTTTCTTT.

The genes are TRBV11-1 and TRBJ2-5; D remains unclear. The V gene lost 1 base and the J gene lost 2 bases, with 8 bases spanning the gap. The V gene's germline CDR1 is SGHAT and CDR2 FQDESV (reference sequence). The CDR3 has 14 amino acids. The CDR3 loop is CASSLGGKQETQYF. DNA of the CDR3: TGTGCCAGCAGCTTAGGTGGGAAACAAGAGACCCAGTACTTC.

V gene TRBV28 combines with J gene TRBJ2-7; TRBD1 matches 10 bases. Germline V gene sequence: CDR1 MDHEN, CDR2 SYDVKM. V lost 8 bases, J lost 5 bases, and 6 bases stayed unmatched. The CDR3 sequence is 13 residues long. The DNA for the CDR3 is TGTGCCAGCGACCGGGACAGGGGCAACGAGCAGTACTTC. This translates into CASDRDRGNEQYF. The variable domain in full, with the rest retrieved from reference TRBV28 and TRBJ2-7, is DVKVTQSSRYLVKRTGEKVFLECVQDMDHENMFWYRQDPGLGLRLIYFSYDVKMKEKGDIPEGYSVSREKKERFSLILESASTNQTSMYLCASDRDRGNEQYFGPGTRLTVT.

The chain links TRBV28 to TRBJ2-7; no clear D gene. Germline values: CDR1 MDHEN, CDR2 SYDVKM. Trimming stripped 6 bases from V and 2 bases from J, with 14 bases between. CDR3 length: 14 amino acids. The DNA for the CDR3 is TGTGCCAGCAGCCCGAGCCTAATAACCTACGAGCAGTACTTC. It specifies CASSPSLITYEQYF.

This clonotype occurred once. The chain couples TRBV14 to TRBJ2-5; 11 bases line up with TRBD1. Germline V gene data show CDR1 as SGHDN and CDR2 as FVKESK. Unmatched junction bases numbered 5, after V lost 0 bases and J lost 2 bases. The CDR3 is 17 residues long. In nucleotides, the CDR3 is TGTGCCAGCAGCCAAGATCGGGACAGGGGGGAGCAAGAGACCCAGTACTTC. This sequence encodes CASSQDRDRGEQETQYF.

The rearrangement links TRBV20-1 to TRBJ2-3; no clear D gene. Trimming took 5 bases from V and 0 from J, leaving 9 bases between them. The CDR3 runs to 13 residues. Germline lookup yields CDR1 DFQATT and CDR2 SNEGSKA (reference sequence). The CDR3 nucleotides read TGCAGTGCTCCCTCTTATAGCACAGATACGCAGTATTTT. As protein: CSAPSYSTDTQYF.

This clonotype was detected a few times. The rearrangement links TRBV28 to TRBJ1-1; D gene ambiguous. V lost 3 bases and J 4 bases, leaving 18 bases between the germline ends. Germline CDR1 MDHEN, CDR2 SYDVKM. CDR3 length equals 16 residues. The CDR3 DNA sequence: TGTGCCAGCAGTTTGGGCCGGGCTGGGGTTCTCACTGAAGCTTTCTTT. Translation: CASSLGRAGVLTEAFF. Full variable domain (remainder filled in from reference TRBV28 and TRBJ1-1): DVKVTQSSRYLVKRTGEKVFLECVQDMDHENMFWYRQDPGLGLRLIYFSYDVKMKEKGDIPEGYSVSREKKERFSLILESASTNQTSMYLCASSLGRAGVLTEAFFGQGTRLTVV.

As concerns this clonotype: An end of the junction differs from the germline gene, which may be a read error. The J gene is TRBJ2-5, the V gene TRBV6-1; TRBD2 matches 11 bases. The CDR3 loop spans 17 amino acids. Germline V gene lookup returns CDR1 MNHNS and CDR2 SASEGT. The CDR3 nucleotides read TGTGCCAGCAGTCAAGCCCTTAGCGGGGGGGCCCTTGAGACCCAGTACTTC. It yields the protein CASSQALSGGALETQYF.

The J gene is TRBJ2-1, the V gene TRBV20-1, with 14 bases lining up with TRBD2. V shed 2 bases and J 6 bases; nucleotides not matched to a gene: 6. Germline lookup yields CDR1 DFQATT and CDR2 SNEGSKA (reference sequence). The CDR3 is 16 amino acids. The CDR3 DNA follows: TGCAGTGCTAGATCGACTAGCGGGAGGGCCCCCAATGAGCAGTTCTTC. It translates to CSARSTSGRAPNEQFF.

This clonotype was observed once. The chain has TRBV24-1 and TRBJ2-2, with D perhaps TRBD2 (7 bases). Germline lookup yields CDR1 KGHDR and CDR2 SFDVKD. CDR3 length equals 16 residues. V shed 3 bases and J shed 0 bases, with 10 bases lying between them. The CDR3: CATSDGGAPNTGELFF. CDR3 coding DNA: TGTGCCACCAGTGATGGGGGGGCGCCGAACACCGGGGAGCTGTTTTTT.

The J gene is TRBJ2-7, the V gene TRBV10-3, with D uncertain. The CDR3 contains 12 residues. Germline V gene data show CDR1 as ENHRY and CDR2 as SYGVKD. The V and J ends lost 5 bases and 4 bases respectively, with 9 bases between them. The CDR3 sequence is CAISLDGYEQYF. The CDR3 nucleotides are TGTGCCATCAGTTTGGACGGTTACGAGCAGTACTTC.

The CDR3 loop is CATSDLGQGSEQYF. CDR3 DNA: TGTGCCACCAGTGATTTGGGACAGGGAAGCGAGCAGTACTTC. The chain joins TRBV24-1 to TRBJ2-7, with 8 bases lining up with TRBD1. This CDR3 spans 14 amino acids. Germline CDR1 is KGHDR and CDR2 is SFDVKD. Trimming removed 0 bases from V and 6 bases from J; junction bases left unmatched: 3.

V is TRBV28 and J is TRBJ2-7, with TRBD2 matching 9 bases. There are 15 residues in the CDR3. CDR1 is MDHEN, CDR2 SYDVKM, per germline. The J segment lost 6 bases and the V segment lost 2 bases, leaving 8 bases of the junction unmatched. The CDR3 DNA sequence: TGTGCCAGCAGTTTACGGCGGGAGGGTTGGGGCGAGCAGTACTTC. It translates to CASSLRREGWGEQYF.

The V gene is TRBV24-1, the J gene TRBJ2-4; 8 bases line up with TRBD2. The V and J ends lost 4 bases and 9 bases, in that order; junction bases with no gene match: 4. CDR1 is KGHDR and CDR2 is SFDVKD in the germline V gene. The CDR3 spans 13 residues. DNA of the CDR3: TGTGCCACCAGTGAGTCGGGGGGGGGCATTCAGTACTTC. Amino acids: CATSESGGGIQYF.

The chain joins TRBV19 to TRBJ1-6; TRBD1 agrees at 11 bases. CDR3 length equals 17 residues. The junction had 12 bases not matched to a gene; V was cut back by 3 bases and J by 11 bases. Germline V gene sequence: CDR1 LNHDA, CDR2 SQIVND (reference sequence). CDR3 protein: CASSIYQGQGARTPLHF. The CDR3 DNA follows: TGTGCCAGTAGTATTTATCAAGGACAGGGGGCGAGGACACCCCTCCACTTT.

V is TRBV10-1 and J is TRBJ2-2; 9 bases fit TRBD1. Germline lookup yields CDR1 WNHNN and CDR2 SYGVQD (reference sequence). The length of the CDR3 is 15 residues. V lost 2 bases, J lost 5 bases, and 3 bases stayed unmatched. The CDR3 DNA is TGCGCCAGCAGTGAGACGACAGGGGGTACCGGGGAGCTGTTTTTT. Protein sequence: CASSETTGGTGELFF.

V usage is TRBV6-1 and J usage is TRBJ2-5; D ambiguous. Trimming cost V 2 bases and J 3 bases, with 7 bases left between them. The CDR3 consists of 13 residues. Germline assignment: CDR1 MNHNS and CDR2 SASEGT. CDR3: CASSENSKETQYF. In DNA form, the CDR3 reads TGTGCCAGCAGTGAAAACAGTAAAGAGACCCAGTACTTC.

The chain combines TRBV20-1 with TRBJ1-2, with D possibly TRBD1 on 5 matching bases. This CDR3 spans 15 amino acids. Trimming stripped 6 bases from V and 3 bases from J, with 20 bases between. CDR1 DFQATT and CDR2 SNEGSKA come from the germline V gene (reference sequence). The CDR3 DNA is TGCAGTGCCCTCCCTGCTGGAGGGGTGGACTATGGCTACACCTTC. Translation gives CSALPAGGVDYGYTF.

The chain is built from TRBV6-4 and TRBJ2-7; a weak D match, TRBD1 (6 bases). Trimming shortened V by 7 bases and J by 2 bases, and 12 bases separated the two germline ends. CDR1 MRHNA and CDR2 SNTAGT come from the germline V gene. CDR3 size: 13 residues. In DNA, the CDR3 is TGTGCCAGCAAGAGGGGGTTTCCCTACGAGCAGTACTTC. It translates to CASKRGFPYEQYF.

In DNA form, the CDR3 reads TGTGCCAGCAGTTACTCGCGCTTAGCGCCTAGCACAGATACGCAGTATTTT. As protein: CASSYSRLAPSTDTQYF. The chain links TRBV6-5 to TRBJ2-3, with D perhaps TRBD2 (5 bases). The CDR3 runs 17 residues. Per germline, CDR1 MNHEY and CDR2 SVGAGI. Trimming took 0 bases from V and 0 from J, leaving 13 bases between them.

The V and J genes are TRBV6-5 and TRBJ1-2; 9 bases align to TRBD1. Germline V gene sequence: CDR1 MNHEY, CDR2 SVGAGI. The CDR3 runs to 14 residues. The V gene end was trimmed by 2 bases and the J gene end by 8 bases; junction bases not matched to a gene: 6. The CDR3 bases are TGTGCCAGCAGTTACCTGGGACAGGGTTGGGGCTACACCTTC. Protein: CASSYLGQGWGYTF.

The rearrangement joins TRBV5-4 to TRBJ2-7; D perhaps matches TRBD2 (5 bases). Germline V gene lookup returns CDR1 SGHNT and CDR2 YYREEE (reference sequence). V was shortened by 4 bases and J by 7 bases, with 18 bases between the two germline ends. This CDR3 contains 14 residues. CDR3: CASSPPGGGREQYF. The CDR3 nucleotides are TGTGCCAGCAGCCCCCCCGGCGGAGGAAGGGAGCAGTACTTC.

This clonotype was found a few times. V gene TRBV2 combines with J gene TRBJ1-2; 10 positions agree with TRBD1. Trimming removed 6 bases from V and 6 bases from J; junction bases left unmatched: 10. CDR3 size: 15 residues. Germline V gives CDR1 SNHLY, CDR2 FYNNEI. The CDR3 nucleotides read TGTGCCAGCAGAGCCTCGGGGACAGGGGCGAATGGCTACACCTTC. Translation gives CASRASGTGANGYTF.

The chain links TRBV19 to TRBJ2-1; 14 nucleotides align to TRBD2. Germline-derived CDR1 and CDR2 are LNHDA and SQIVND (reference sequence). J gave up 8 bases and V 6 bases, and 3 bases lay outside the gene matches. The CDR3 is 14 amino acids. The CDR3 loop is CASRGTSGSHEQFF. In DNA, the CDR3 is TGTGCCAGTAGAGGGACTAGCGGGAGTCATGAGCAGTTCTTC.

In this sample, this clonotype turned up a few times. Written as DNA, the CDR3 is TGTGCCAGCAGCTCCGACAGGGGGCGGACTGAAGCTTTCTTT. Residues: CASSSDRGRTEAFF. The J gene is TRBJ1-1, the V gene TRBV7-8, with 10 bases lining up with TRBD1. This CDR3 region has 14 residues. V shed 4 bases, J shed 5 bases, and the junction held 4 bases outside the gene matches. From germline, CDR1 is SGHVS and CDR2 FQNEAQ.